A selection of T cell receptor beta chains follows, all from one sample in a study of cytomegalovirus exposure and HLA in healthy donors. The repertoire was sequenced with immunoSEQ multiplex PCR; TCRdb's copy has only in-frame clones and lacks some. The sample comprises about 160,000 clones, over 70% of which are singletons, and 1.5% to 1.7% rests with the top ten. The sequenced sample was PBMCs. The receptors shown here come from a woman younger than 30 in good health and CMV-seronegative. Each CDR3 is given with its conserved first and last residue. The D gene is left open where the match is weak. Size is omitted from some rows. Given values are once, few, many or a class for expanded clones.

D gene: TRBD1; V gene: TRBV29-1; clone size: -; J gene: TRBJ2-5; CDR3 DNA: TGCAGCGTCCGGGACAGGGTGAGAACGGAGACCCAGTACTTC; CDR3 protein: CSVRDRVRTETQYF
D gene: -; V gene: TRBV28; clone size: once; J gene: TRBJ2-7; CDR3 DNA: TGTGCCATCGCGGACAGAGCCTACGAGCAGTACTTC; CDR3 protein: CAIADRAYEQYF
D gene: -; V gene: TRBV11-3; clone size: once; J gene: TRBJ2-2; CDR3 DNA: TGTGCCAGCAGCTTAGAAGTTAGTAGCACCGGGGAGCTGTTTTTT; CDR3 protein: CASSLEVSSTGELFF
D gene: -; V gene: TRBV27; clone size: -; J gene: TRBJ2-7; CDR3 DNA: TGTGCCAGCAGTTCTCTCCAGGGGTTGGGGGAGCAGTACTTC; CDR3 protein: CASSSLQGLGEQYF
D gene: TRBD2; V gene: TRBV5-4; clone size: -; J gene: TRBJ2-5; CDR3 DNA: TGTGCCAGCAGCGTGCCGGGACTAGAAGGAGAGACCCAGTACTTC; CDR3 protein: CASSVPGLEGETQYF
D gene: TRBD1; V gene: TRBV11-2; clone size: -; J gene: TRBJ2-7; CDR3 DNA: TGTGCCAGCAGCTTCTTTGGGACAGAAACCTACGAGCAGTACTTC; CDR3 protein: CASSFFGTETYEQYF
D gene: -; V gene: TRBV7-9; clone size: -; J gene: TRBJ2-3; CDR3 DNA: TGTGCCAGCAGCTTCCAGGCAGATACGCAGTATTTT; CDR3 protein: CASSFQADTQYF
D gene: -; V gene: TRBV28; clone size: once; J gene: TRBJ1-2; CDR3 DNA: TGTGCCAGCAACGTACTTCGGGACACATATGGCTACACCTTC; CDR3 protein: CASNVLRDTYGYTF
D gene: -; V gene: TRBV10-2; clone size: -; J gene: TRBJ2-7; CDR3 DNA: TGCGCCAGCAGTTCTAACCCCTACGGGAGCTCCTACGAGCAGTACTTC; CDR3 protein: CASSSNPYGSSYEQYF
D gene: -; V gene: TRBV28; clone size: -; J gene: TRBJ2-2; CDR3 DNA: TGTGCCAGCAGTTTCGGGGTGAAGACCGGGGAGCTGTTTTTT; CDR3 protein: CASSFGVKTGELFF
D gene: -; V gene: TRBV27; clone size: -; J gene: TRBJ1-1; CDR3 DNA: TGTGCCAGCAGAATGTCAGGGAACACTGAAGCTTTCTTT; CDR3 protein: CASRMSGNTEAFF
D gene: -; V gene: TRBV5-1; clone size: -; J gene: TRBJ2-7; CDR3 DNA: TGCGCCAGCAGCTTAAGACAGGCATCAAGTTGGCAGTACTTC; CDR3 protein: CASSLRQASSWQYF
D gene: -; V gene: TRBV5-1; clone size: -; J gene: TRBJ1-4; CDR3 DNA: TGCGCCAGCAGAACTCAGGGAAGGGGTAATGAAAAACTGTTTTTT; CDR3 protein: CASRTQGRGNEKLFF
D gene: -; V gene: TRBV7-2; clone size: -; J gene: TRBJ1-4; CDR3 DNA: TGTGCCAGCAGCTCTCCCGGGACAAGGCCCCTTAATGAAAAACTGTTTTTT; CDR3 protein: CASSSPGTRPLNEKLFF
D gene: TRBD2; V gene: TRBV19; clone size: once; J gene: TRBJ2-7; CDR3 DNA: TGTGCCAGTAGTAGGCTAGCGGGGTCCTGCGAGCAGTACTTC; CDR3 protein: CASSRLAGSCEQYF
D gene: TRBD1; V gene: TRBV19; clone size: -; J gene: TRBJ1-3; CDR3 DNA: TGTGCCAGTTGGGACAGGGGTATCTCTGGAAACACCATATATTTT; CDR3 protein: CASWDRGISGNTIYF
D gene: TRBD1; V gene: TRBV29-1; clone size: -; J gene: TRBJ2-5; CDR3 DNA: TGCAGCGTTGACGACAGGGGGCCGGAGACCCAGTACTTC; CDR3 protein: CSVDDRGPETQYF
D gene: -; V gene: TRBV15; clone size: -; J gene: TRBJ2-1; CDR3 DNA: TGTGCCACCAGCGGCCGGGATGCGCAGTTCTTC; CDR3 protein: CATSGRDAQFF
D gene: -; V gene: TRBV18; clone size: once; J gene: TRBJ2-3; CDR3 DNA: TGTGCCAGCTCACCACCCCTATCTAGCACAGATACGCAGTATTTT; CDR3 protein: CASSPPLSSTDTQYF
D gene: TRBD2; V gene: TRBV10-1; clone size: -; J gene: TRBJ2-2; CDR3 DNA: TGCGCCAGCAGTGATTCTGGACTAGCGGGGGGTTCCTACGGGGAGCTGTTTTTT; CDR3 protein: CASSDSGLAGGSYGELFF
D gene: TRBD1; V gene: TRBV5-1; clone size: -; J gene: TRBJ1-1; CDR3 DNA: TGCGCCAGCAGCTTAACGGGACAGGGAAACACTGAAGCTTTCTTT; CDR3 protein: CASSLTGQGNTEAFF
D gene: -; V gene: TRBV6-6; clone size: -; J gene: TRBJ2-3; CDR3 DNA: TGTGCCAGCACTACTTCCACTAGCACAGATACGCAGTATTTT; CDR3 protein: CASTTSTSTDTQYF
D gene: -; V gene: TRBV5-1; clone size: -; J gene: TRBJ1-2; CDR3 DNA: TGCGCCAGCAGCTTGGGTGACGGGAGGTCGGAAGGCTACACCTTC; CDR3 protein: CASSLGDGRSEGYTF
D gene: -; V gene: TRBV6-1; clone size: -; J gene: TRBJ1-3; CDR3 DNA: TGTGCCAGCTCCCCCACAGGGTTCTCTGGAAACACCATATATTTT; CDR3 protein: CASSPTGFSGNTIYF
D gene: TRBD2; V gene: TRBV5-1; clone size: -; J gene: TRBJ2-1; CDR3 DNA: TGCGCCAGCAGTTGGACTAGCGGGTCCCCCTCCTACAATGAGCAGTTCTTC; CDR3 protein: CASSWTSGSPSYNEQFF
D gene: -; V gene: TRBV19; clone size: few; J gene: TRBJ1-1; CDR3 DNA: TGTGCCACCCGTCGAGCCCAGGGATGGCCTGAAGCTTTCTTT; CDR3 protein: CATRRAQGWPEAFF
D gene: -; V gene: TRBV7-8; clone size: -; J gene: TRBJ2-7; CDR3 DNA: TGTGCCAGCAGCTTAGTGGGGGGGCTTAGCTCCTACGAGCAGTACTTC; CDR3 protein: CASSLVGGLSSYEQYF
D gene: TRBD1; V gene: TRBV6-5; clone size: few; J gene: TRBJ1-2; CDR3 DNA: TGTGCCAGCAGTCGACAGGGTGCCTATGGCTACACCTTC; CDR3 protein: CASSRQGAYGYTF
D gene: TRBD1; V gene: TRBV7-9; clone size: -; J gene: TRBJ2-3; CDR3 DNA: TGTGCCAGCAGCCAGGGGGACAGGGGGCTGGGAGATACGCAGTATTTT; CDR3 protein: CASSQGDRGLGDTQYF
D gene: -; V gene: TRBV29-1; clone size: -; J gene: TRBJ2-1; CDR3 DNA: TGCAGCACCGACCGGGACAAATACAATGAGCAGTTCTTC; CDR3 protein: CSTDRDKYNEQFF
D gene: TRBD1; V gene: TRBV2; clone size: -; J gene: TRBJ1-4; CDR3 DNA: TGTGCCAGCAGGGACAGGGGCCCAACTAATGAAAAACTGTTTTTT; CDR3 protein: CASRDRGPTNEKLFF
D gene: -; V gene: TRBV25-1; clone size: -; J gene: TRBJ1-6; CDR3 DNA: TGTGCCAGCGCCAATCGAGGTGATTCACCCCTCCACTTT; CDR3 protein: CASANRGDSPLHF
D gene: -; V gene: TRBV5-1; clone size: -; J gene: TRBJ1-2; CDR3 DNA: TGCGCCAGCAGCTTGGACCCCACAGGGTCCTATGGCTACACCTTC; CDR3 protein: CASSLDPTGSYGYTF
D gene: -; V gene: TRBV5-8; clone size: -; J gene: TRBJ1-2; CDR3 DNA: TGTGCCAGCAGCTTTGGTAGTCGACAGATCTATGGCTACACCTTC; CDR3 protein: CASSFGSRQIYGYTF
D gene: -; V gene: TRBV28; clone size: -; J gene: TRBJ1-5; CDR3 DNA: TGTGCCAGCAGCCATAATCAGCCCCAGCATTTT; CDR3 protein: CASSHNQPQHF
D gene: -; V gene: TRBV9; clone size: -; J gene: TRBJ1-1; CDR3 DNA: TGTGCCAGCAGCGTAGGTCGGGGGGCAATCACTGAAGCTTTCTTT; CDR3 protein: CASSVGRGAITEAFF
D gene: TRBD1; V gene: TRBV2; clone size: -; J gene: TRBJ1-2; CDR3 DNA: TGTGCCAGCAGTGACAGCGACAGGGGGCTTGGCTATGGCTACACCTTC; CDR3 protein: CASSDSDRGLGYGYTF
D gene: -; V gene: TRBV7-2; clone size: -; J gene: TRBJ1-2; CDR3 DNA: TGTGCCAGCAGCTTTGGTATCGCGGGCTACACCTTC; CDR3 protein: CASSFGIAGYTF
D gene: -; V gene: TRBV18; clone size: -; J gene: TRBJ2-2; CDR3 DNA: TGTGCCAGCTCACCTGGACAGTCGAACACCGGGGAGCTGTTTTTT; CDR3 protein: CASSPGQSNTGELFF
D gene: -; V gene: TRBV19; clone size: -; J gene: TRBJ2-5; CDR3 DNA: TGTGCCAGTAGTTCTACAGCACAAGAGACCCAGTACTTC; CDR3 protein: CASSSTAQETQYF
D gene: TRBD2; V gene: TRBV6-1; clone size: -; J gene: TRBJ2-2; CDR3 DNA: TGTGCCAGCATCCAAGCGGGGGCCGGGGAGCTGTTTTTT; CDR3 protein: CASIQAGAGELFF
D gene: TRBD2; V gene: TRBV18; clone size: -; J gene: TRBJ2-5; CDR3 DNA: TGTGCCAGCTCACCGCGGAGCGGGGCCCGGGAGACCCAGTACTTC; CDR3 protein: CASSPRSGARETQYF
D gene: -; V gene: TRBV11-2; clone size: once; J gene: TRBJ2-5; CDR3 DNA: TGTGCCAGCAGCTCTGGGGACTCAGGGTCGGTTCAAGAGACCCAGTACTTC; CDR3 protein: CASSSGDSGSVQETQYF
D gene: -; V gene: TRBV13; clone size: -; J gene: TRBJ1-5; CDR3 DNA: TGTGCCAGCAGCTTAGGGGGCCCAAATCAGCCCCAGCATTTT; CDR3 protein: CASSLGGPNQPQHF
D gene: -; V gene: TRBV29-1; clone size: -; J gene: TRBJ1-2; CDR3 DNA: TGCAGCGTTGCGGGACAAAAGTCTGGCTACACCTTC; CDR3 protein: CSVAGQKSGYTF
D gene: -; V gene: TRBV5-1; clone size: -; J gene: TRBJ2-2; CDR3 DNA: TGCGCCAGCAGCCCTCGGCAGGGGCTCACCGGGGAGCTGTTTTTT; CDR3 protein: CASSPRQGLTGELFF
D gene: TRBD1; V gene: TRBV5-1; clone size: -; J gene: TRBJ1-3; CDR3 DNA: TGCGCCAGCAGCTTCCTTGGGCAGGGGGCAGTGGACACCATATATTTT; CDR3 protein: CASSFLGQGAVDTIYF
D gene: TRBD1; V gene: TRBV18; clone size: -; J gene: TRBJ1-2; CDR3 DNA: TGTGCCAGCTCACCCGGGACAGATTCAAACTATGGCTACACCTTC; CDR3 protein: CASSPGTDSNYGYTF
D gene: -; V gene: TRBV7-8; clone size: -; J gene: TRBJ2-5; CDR3 DNA: TGTGCCAGCAGCTTTGACAGAAAAGAGACCCAGTACTTC; CDR3 protein: CASSFDRKETQYF
D gene: -; V gene: TRBV5-1; clone size: -; J gene: TRBJ2-3; CDR3 DNA: TGCGCCAGCAGCTTGGCCCCTATCGCGATTTATAGCACAGATACGCAGTATTTT; CDR3 protein: CASSLAPIAIYSTDTQYF
D gene: -; V gene: TRBV7-3; clone size: once; J gene: TRBJ2-1; CDR3 DNA: TGTGCCAGCAGCTTAACCACCGAGGGTTCGCAGTTCTTC; CDR3 protein: CASSLTTEGSQFF
D gene: -; V gene: TRBV6-1; clone size: -; J gene: TRBJ2-1; CDR3 DNA: TGTGCCAGCAGTGAAAGAGAAGGGGGGGGGCCGCGGAATGAGCAGTTCTTC; CDR3 protein: CASSEREGGGPRNEQFF
D gene: TRBD1; V gene: TRBV27; clone size: -; J gene: TRBJ2-5; CDR3 DNA: TGTGCCAGCGGTCGGGACAGGGATACTATTGGGGCCCAGAAAACCCCCCAGTACTTC; CDR3 protein: CASGRDRDTIGAQKTPQYF
D gene: -; V gene: TRBV21-1; clone size: -; J gene: TRBJ2-1; CDR3 DNA: TGTGCCAGCAGCAAAGCCCCGGACAGCACCTACAATGAGCAGTTCTTC; CDR3 protein: CASSKAPDSTYNEQFF
D gene: -; V gene: TRBV11-3; clone size: -; J gene: TRBJ2-1; CDR3 DNA: TGTGCAAGCGGGTGGAGCAATGAGCAGTTCTTC; CDR3 protein: CASGWSNEQFF
D gene: -; V gene: TRBV5-6; clone size: -; J gene: TRBJ1-2; CDR3 DNA: TGTGCCAGCAGCGGGGGGAACATAGGACATGGCTACACCTTC; CDR3 protein: CASSGGNIGHGYTF
D gene: TRBD1; V gene: TRBV6-6; clone size: -; J gene: TRBJ2-7; CDR3 DNA: TGTGCCAGCAGTCGACCCCAGGGACAGAACTACGAGCAGTACTTC; CDR3 protein: CASSRPQGQNYEQYF
D gene: TRBD2; V gene: TRBV7-9; clone size: -; J gene: TRBJ2-1; CDR3 DNA: TGTTCCAGCAGCTCCGTCGGGACTAGGGTATTACGTGGGCAGTTCTTC; CDR3 protein: CSSSSVGTRVLRGQFF
D gene: -; V gene: TRBV7-6; clone size: -; J gene: TRBJ1-1; CDR3 DNA: TGTGCCAGCAGCTCGACAGTTTTGAACACTGAAGCTTTCTTT; CDR3 protein: CASSSTVLNTEAFF